This T cell receptor (beta chain) is from a study of tumor-infiltrating lymphocytes in primary liver carcinoma. Study-wide context: There were roughly 3.65 to 7.5 million productive TCRbeta reads per sample, a yield similar across tissue types. Whole-study findings and limits: Against blood, tumors held a significantly higher top-250-clone fraction (p = 0.039).

As for this clonotype: The antigen is undetermined. The junction departs from the called germline gene at one end, perhaps through a read error.

The source of the blood RNA was unsorted whole blood, and germline DNA was extracted as well. Starting from 500 ng of total RNA, TCR beta cDNA was produced with a primer in the constant region. Three nested multiplex PCR rounds of slightly modified ARM-PCR generated TCR beta libraries. TCRdb re-derived calls from the multiplex PCR reads in MiXCR, one entry per CDR3 protein. The sample includes approximately 310,000 distinct CDR3 sequences, 55% to 65% of them seen just once. The clonotype was recovered from a man between 35 and 55 years old with primary liver carcinoma and hepatitis B virus infection. Sequenced input: peripheral blood.

Here the CDR3 DNA reads TGCGCCAGCAGTGAGTTCCCGCGACACACAAATCAAGCTAGCACAGATACGCAGTATTTT. Encoded protein: CASSEFPRHTNQASTDTQYF. The rearrangement uses TRBV6-1 and TRBJ2-3; no firm D call. The CDR3 contains 20 residues. CDR1 is MNHNS, CDR2 SASEGT, per germline.